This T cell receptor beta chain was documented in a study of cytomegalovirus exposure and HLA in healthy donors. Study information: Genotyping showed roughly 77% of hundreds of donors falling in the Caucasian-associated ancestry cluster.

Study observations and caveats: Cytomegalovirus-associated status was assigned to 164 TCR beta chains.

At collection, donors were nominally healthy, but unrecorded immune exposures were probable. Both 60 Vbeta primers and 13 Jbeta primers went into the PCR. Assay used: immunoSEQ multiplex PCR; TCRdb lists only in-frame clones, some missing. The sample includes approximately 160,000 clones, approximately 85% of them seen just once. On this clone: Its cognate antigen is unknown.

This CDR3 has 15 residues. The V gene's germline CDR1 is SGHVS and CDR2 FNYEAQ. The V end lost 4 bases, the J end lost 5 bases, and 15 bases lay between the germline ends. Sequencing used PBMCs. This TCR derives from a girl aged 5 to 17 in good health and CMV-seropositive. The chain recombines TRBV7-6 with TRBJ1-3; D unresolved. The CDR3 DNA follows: TGTGCCAGCAGCTCACCAGCGGACGTTAGAAACACCATATATTTT. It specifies CASSSPADVRNTIYF.